This entry concerns a single T cell receptor (beta chain). These data belong to a study of response to subunit inactivated influenza vaccine. CDR1 and CDR2 from the germline V gene are KGHSH and LQKENI. This CDR3 region has 14 residues. Trimming removed 2 bases at V and 6 bases at J, with 12 bases between. TCRdb reprocessed the RT-PCR reads with MiXCR, giving one entry per CDR3 protein. The sample has over 150,000 distinct CDR3 sequences, roughly 11% seen once. The sequence derives from a man aged 45-60 years who received an inactivated influenza vaccine. This rearrangement joins TRBV18 to TRBJ2-3; D is ambiguous. This sample comprised non-naive T cells sorted from PBMCs, obtained roughly 6 weeks after vaccination. The CDR3 DNA is TGTGCCAGCTCACCAGACCTTTCATCGGATACGCAGTATTTT. This encodes CASSPDLSSDTQYF.